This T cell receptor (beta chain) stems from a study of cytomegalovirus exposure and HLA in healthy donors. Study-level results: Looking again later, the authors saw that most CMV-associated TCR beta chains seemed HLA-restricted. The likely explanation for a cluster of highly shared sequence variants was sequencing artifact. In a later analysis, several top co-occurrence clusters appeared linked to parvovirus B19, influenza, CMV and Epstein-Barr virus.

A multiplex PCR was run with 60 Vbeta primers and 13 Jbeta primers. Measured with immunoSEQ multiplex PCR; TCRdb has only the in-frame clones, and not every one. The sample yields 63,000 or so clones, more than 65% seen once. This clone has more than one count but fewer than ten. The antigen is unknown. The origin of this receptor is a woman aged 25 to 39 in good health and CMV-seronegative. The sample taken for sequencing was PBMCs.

CDR3 region: CATSRGQLSGELFF. DNA of the CDR3: TGTGCCACCAGCAGGGGACAGTTAAGCGGGGAGCTGTTTTTT. This sequence joins TRBV15 and TRBJ2-2; 7 positions match TRBD1. J gave up 7 bases and V 3 bases, and 5 bases lay outside the gene matches. This CDR3 has 14 amino acids. Germline loops: CDR1 LNHNV, CDR2 YYDKDF (reference sequence).